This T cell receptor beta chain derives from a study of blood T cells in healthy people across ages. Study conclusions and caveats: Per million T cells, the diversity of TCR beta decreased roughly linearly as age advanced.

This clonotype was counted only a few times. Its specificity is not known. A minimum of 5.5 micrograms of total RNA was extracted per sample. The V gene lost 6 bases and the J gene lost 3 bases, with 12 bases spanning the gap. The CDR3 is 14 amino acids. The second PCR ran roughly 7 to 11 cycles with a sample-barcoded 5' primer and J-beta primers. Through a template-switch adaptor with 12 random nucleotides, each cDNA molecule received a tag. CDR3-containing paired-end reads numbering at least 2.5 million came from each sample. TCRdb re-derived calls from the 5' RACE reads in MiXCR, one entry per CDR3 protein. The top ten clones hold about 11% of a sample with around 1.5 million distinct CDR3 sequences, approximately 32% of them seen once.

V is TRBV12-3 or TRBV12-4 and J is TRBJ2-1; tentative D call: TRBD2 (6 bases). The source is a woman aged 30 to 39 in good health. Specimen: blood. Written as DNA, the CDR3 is TGTGCCAGCAGAGAGGCCGGGAGCTACAATGAGCAGTTCTTC. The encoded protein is CASREAGSYNEQFF.